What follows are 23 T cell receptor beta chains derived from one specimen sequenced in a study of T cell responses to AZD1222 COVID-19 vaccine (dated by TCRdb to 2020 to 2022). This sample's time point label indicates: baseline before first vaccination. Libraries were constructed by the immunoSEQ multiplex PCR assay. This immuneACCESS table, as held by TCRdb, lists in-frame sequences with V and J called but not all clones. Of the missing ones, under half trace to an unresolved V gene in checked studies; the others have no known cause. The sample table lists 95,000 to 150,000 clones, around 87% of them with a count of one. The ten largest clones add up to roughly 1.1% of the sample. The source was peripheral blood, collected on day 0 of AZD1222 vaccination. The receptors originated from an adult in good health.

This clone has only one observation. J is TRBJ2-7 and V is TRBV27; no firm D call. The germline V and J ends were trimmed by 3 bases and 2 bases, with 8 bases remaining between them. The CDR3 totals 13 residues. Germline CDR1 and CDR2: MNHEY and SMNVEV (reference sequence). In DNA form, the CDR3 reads TGTGCCAGCAGTTTTGGGGATGCCTACGAGCAGTACTTC. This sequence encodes CASSFGDAYEQYF.

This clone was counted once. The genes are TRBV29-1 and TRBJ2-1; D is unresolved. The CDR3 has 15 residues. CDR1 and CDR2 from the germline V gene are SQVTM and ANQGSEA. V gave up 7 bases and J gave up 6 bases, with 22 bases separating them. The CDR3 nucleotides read TGCAGCGGAGCAAACCCTGCGGATTTGAGCAATGAGCAGTTCTTC. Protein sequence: CSGANPADLSNEQFF.

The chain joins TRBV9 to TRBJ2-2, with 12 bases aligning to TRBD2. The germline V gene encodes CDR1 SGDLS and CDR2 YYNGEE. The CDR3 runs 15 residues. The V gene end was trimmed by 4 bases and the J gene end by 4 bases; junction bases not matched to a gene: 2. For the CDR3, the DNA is TGTGCCAGCAGCAGGACTAGCGGGGCCACCGGGGAGCTGTTTTTT. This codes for CASSRTSGATGELFF.

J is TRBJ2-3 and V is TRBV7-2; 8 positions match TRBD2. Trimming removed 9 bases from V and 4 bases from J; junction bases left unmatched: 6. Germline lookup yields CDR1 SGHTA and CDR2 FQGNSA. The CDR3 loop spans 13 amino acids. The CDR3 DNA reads TGTGCCAGTTTAGCGGGGCTGGCAGATACGCAGTATTTT. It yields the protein CASLAGLADTQYF.

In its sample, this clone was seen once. CDR3 in amino acids: CASSKGLNTEAFF. The CDR3 DNA follows: TGTGCCAGTAGTAAGGGCCTGAACACTGAAGCTTTCTTT. This chain uses TRBV19 with TRBJ1-1; no reliable D call. Germline CDR1 is LNHDA and CDR2 is SQIVND (reference sequence). This CDR3 is built from 13 residues. Trimming cost V 4 bases and J 0 bases, with 6 bases left between them.

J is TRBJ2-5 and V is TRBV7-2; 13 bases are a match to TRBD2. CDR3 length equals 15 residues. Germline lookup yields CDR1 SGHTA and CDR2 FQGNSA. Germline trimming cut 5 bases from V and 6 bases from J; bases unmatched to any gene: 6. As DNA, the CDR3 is TGTGCCAGCAGCGTTACTAGCGGGGGGGCGAAGACCCAGTACTTC. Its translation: CASSVTSGGAKTQYF.

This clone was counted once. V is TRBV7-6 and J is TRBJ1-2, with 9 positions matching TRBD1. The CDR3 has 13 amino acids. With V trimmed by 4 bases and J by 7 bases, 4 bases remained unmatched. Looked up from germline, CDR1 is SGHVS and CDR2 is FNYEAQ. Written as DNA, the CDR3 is TGTGCCAGCAGCTGGACAGGGGTTTCTGGCTACACCTTC. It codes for CASSWTGVSGYTF. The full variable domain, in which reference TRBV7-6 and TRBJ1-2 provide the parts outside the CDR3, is GAGVSQSPRYKVTKRGQDVALRCDPISGHVSLYWYRQALGQGPEFLTYFNYEAQQDKSGLPNDRFSAERPEGSISTLTIQRTEQRDSAMYRCASSWTGVSGYTFGSGTRLTVV.

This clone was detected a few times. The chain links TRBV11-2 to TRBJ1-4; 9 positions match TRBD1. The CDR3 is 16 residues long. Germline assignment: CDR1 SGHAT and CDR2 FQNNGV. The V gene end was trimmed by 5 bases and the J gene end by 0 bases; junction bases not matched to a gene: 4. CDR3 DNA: TGTGCCAGCAGCACAGGGGGCTTTTCAACTAATGAAAAACTGTTTTTT. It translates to CASSTGGFSTNEKLFF. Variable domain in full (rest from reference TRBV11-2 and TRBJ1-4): EAGVAQSPRYKIIEKRQSVAFWCNPISGHATLYWYQQILGQGPKLLIQFQNNGVVDDSQLPKDRFSAERLKGVDSTLKIQPAKLEDSAVYLCASSTGGFSTNEKLFFGSGTQLSVL.

The CDR3 spells CASSPTFGGFDTEAFF. The CDR3 bases are TGTGCCAGCAGTCCCACGTTTGGGGGGTTTGACACTGAAGCTTTCTTT. This sequence joins TRBV13 and TRBJ1-1, with D perhaps matching TRBD1 (5 bases). V was pared by 6 bases and J by 3 bases, with 20 bases between. Germline V gene lookup returns CDR1 PRHDT and CDR2 FYEKMQ (reference sequence). This CDR3 spans 16 amino acids.

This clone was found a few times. CDR3 DNA sequence: TGTGCCAGCAGTCCGAGCAGCTCTGGAAACACCATATATTTT. This encodes CASSPSSSGNTIYF. This chain uses TRBV25-1 with TRBJ1-3; unclear D gene. Germline CDR1 is MGHDK and CDR2 is SYGVNS. V was pared by 5 bases and J by 0 bases, with 8 bases between. The CDR3 sequence is 14 residues long.

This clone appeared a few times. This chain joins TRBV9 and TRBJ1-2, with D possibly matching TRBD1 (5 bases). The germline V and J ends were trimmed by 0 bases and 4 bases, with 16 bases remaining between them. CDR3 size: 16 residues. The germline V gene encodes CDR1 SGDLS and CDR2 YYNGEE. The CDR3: CASSVGGSSFLYGYTF. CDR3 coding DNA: TGTGCCAGCAGCGTAGGGGGCAGCTCTTTTCTCTATGGCTACACCTTC.

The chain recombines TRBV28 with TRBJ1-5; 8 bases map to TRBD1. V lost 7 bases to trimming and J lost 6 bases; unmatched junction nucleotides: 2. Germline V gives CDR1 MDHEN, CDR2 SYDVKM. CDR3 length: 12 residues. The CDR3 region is CASTGGIQPQHF. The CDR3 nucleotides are TGTGCCAGCACAGGGGGCATTCAGCCCCAGCATTTT.

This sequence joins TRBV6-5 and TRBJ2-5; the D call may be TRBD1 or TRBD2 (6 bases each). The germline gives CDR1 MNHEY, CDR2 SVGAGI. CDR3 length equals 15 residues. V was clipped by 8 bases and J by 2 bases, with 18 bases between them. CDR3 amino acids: CASGGTLRWQETQYF. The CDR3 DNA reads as TGTGCCAGCGGAGGGACACTTCGATGGCAAGAGACCCAGTACTTC.

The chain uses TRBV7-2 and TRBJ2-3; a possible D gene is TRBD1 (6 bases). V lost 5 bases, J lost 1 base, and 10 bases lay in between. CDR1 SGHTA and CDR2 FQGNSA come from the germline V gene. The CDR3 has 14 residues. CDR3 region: CASSTRQGTDTQYF. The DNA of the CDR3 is TGTGCCAGCAGCACAAGACAGGGCACAGATACGCAGTATTTT.

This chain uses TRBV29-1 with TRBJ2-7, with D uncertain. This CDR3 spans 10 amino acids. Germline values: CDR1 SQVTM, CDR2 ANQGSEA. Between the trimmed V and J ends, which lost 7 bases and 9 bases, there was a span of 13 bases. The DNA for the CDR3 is TGCAGCGCTGTACTACGAGGGCAGTACTTC. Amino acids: CSAVLRGQYF.

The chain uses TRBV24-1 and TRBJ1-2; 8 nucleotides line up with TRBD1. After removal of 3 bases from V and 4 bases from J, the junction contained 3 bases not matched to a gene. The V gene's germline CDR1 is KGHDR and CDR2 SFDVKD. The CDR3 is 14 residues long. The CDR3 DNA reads TGTGCCACCAGTGATACCGACAGGGGCTATGGCTACACCTTC. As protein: CATSDTDRGYGYTF.

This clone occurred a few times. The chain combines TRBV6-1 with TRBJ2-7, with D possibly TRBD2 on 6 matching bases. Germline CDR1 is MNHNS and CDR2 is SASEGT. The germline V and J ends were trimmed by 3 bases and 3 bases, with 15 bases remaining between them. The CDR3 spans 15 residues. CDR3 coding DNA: TGTGCCAGCAGTGACCTCGGCCAGGGAGGCTACGAGCAGTACTTC. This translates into CASSDLGQGGYEQYF.

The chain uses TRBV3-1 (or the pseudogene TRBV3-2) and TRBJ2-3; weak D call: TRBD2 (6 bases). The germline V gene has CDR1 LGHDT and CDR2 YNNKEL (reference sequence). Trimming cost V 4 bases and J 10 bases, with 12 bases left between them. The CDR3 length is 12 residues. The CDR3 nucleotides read TGTGCCAGCAGCCCTGGCGGGGCGGCGCAGTATTTT. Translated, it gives CASSPGGAAQYF.

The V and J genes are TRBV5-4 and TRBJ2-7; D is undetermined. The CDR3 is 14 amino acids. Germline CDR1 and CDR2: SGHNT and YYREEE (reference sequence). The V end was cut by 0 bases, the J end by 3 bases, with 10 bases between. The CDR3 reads CASSLAGLYYEQYF. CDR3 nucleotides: TGTGCCAGCAGCTTGGCTGGGCTCTACTACGAGCAGTACTTC.

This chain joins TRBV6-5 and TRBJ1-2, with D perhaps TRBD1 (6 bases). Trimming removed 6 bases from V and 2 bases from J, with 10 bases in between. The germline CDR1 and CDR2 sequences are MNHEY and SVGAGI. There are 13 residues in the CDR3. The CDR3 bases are TGTGCCAGCAGGTCAGGGGACAACTATGGCTACACCTTC. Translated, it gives CASRSGDNYGYTF.

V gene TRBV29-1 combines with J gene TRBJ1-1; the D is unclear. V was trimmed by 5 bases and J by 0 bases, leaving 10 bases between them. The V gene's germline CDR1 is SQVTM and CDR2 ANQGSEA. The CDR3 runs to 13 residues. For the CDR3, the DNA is TGCAGCGTTCATCTCGCGTTGAACACTGAAGCTTTCTTT. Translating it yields CSVHLALNTEAFF.

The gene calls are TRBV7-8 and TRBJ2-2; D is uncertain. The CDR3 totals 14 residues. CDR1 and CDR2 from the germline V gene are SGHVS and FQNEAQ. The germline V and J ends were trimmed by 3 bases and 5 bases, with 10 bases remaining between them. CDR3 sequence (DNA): TGTGCCAGCAGCTTGCCCGTAGGAACCGGGGAGCTGTTTTTT. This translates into CASSLPVGTGELFF. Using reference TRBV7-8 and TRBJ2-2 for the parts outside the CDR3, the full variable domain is GAGVSQSPRYKVAKRGQDVALRCDPISGHVSLFWYQQALGQGPEFLTYFQNEAQLDKSGLPSDRFFAERPEGSVSTLKIQRTQQEDSAVYLCASSLPVGTGELFFGEGSRLTVL.

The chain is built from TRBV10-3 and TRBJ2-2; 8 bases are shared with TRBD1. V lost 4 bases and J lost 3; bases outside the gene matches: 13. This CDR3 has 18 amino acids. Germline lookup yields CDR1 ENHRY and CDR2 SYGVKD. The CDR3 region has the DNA TGTGCCATCAGTGGAGTAGGAGCGGAGGGACAGGACACCGGGGAGCTGTTTTTT. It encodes CAISGVGAEGQDTGELFF.